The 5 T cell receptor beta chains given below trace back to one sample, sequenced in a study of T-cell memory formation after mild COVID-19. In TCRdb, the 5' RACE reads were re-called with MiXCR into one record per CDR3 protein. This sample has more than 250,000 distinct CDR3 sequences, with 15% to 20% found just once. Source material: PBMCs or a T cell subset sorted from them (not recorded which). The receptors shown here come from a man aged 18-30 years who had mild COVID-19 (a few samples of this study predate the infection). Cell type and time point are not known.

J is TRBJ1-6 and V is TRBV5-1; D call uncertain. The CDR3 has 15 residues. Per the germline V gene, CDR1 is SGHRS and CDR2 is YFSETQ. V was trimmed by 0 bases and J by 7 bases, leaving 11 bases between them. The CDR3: CASSLGPIGNSPLHF. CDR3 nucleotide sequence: TGCGCCAGCAGCTTGGGACCCATCGGGAATTCACCCCTCCACTTT.

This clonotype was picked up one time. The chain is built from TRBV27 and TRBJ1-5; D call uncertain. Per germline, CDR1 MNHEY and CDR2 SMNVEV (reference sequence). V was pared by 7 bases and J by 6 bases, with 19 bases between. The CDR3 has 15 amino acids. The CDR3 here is CASTQTGRFSQPQHF. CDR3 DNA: TGTGCCAGCACCCAGACGGGTAGATTCTCTCAGCCCCAGCATTTT.

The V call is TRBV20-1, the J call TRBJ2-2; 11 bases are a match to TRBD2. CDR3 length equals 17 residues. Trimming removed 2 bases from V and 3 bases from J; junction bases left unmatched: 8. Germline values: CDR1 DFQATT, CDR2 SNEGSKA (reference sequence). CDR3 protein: CSARTPGLAVHTGELFF. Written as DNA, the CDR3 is TGCAGTGCTAGAACTCCGGGACTAGCGGTCCACACCGGGGAGCTGTTTTTT.

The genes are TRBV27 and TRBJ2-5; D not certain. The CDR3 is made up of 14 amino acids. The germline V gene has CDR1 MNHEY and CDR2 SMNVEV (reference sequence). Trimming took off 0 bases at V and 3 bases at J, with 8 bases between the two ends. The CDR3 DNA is TGTGCCAGCAGTTTATCCCGCGGAGAAGAGACCCAGTACTTC. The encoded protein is CASSLSRGEETQYF.

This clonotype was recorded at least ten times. This chain's CDR3 is CASSTIGQPSYGYTF. In nucleotides, the CDR3 is TGTGCCAGCAGCACAATTGGACAACCCTCCTATGGCTACACCTTC. This chain connects TRBV7-2 to TRBJ1-2, with a weak D call TRBD1 (5 bases). This CDR3 has 15 residues. Trimming took 5 bases from V and 4 from J, leaving 17 bases between them. CDR1 is SGHTA, CDR2 FQGNSA, per germline.